This TCR beta chain was found in a study of T cells in Graves' hyperthyroidism and ophthalmopathy (dated by TCRdb to the late 2010s). Regarding the study in general: Peripheral blood was sampled at the time of initial diagnosis, prior to any treatment. To identify TCR V-J signatures that set the groups apart, the researchers used a discovery cohort of about a hundred patients, made up of about 44 with Graves' ophthalmopathy and about 59 with stable Graves' hyperthyroidism. Prospective prediction of ophthalmopathy was tested in an independent validation cohort of fewer than 20 hyperthyroidism patients and 17 patients who later progressed to ophthalmopathy. The 90 to 100 discovery patients were randomly split 7:3 into training and test sets. The study also compared thyroid tissue and blood T-cell repertoires from a handful of Graves' hyperthyroidism patients. Following sampling, methimazole starting at 30 mg daily was given to hyperthyroidism patients, and high-dose intravenous methylprednisolone was given to ophthalmopathy patients. The paper reports TCR Vbeta CDR3 sequencing of more than 120 peripheral blood samples: around 45 ophthalmopathy, approximately 74 hyperthyroidism and 17 progressor patients. Study-level results and caveats: In validation, the model predicted progression to ophthalmopathy with approximately 70% sensitivity and around 72% specificity, a median of about 6.7 months before onset. No statistical method was used to set the sample size in advance, and investigators knew the group allocation. Ophthalmopathy was separated from stable hyperthyroidism by a 13 V-J signature model, with over 85% sensitivity and approximately 81% specificity obtained in cross-validation and 80%/75% obtained in testing. Most expanded thyroid clonotypes (frequency above 0.001) were also detected in blood, a finding suggesting that blood repertoires may reflect thyroid immune responses.

Amplification of TCR beta CDR3 regions was carried out from RNA transcripts. For the first round of RT-PCR on the TCR CDR3, the HTBI primer set was used together with the Qiagen OneStep RT-PCR kit. A second multiplex PCR round built the libraries, followed by size selection and purification. Libraries were sequenced paired-end with 100 bp reads on an Illumina HiSeq2000. The authors processed their data as follows. SOAPnuke was used to process the raw data, throwing out any read that contained adapters or uncalled bases, had a mean Phred below 15, or lacked an exact constant-primer or identifier match. COPE v1.2.5 was used to merge high-quality paired reads, and clonotypes were defined as unique nucleotide sequences. MiTCR v1.1 was used to align the clonotypes against IMGT TRBV, TRBD and TRBJ reference segments. Analysis was restricted to V-J combinations with a frequency above 0.0001, which covered roughly 99% of repertoires. The TCS score was defined as F50 (clonal expansion) divided by E x V (chaos), with BLOSUM62-based TCRdist calculated between CDR3 peptides within each V-J. Welch's t-statistics and random forest reduced around 550 V-J features to fewer than 15, which were used in a naive Bayes classifier (R e1071). The raw public data were reprocessed by TCRdb itself: fastp quality trimming at Q25, MiXCR clonotype calling, in-frame beta chains only. One record per CDR3 amino acid sequence lists the most common genes and DNA. The V and J calls and clone size are TCRdb's, not the authors'. The sample table records some 400,000 distinct CDR3 sequences; about 14% of these occur just once. The top ten clonotypes cover around 20% of the sample.

Hyperthyroidism patients were newly diagnosed, had a disease duration of under 2 months, and were aged 18 to 65 years. The study excluded patients with uncontrolled infections, other autoimmune diseases, pregnancy or lactation. Diagnoses relied on clinical symptoms, serum thyroxine and TRAb, thyroid ultrasound and orbital computed tomography. For progressor patients, blood was drawn at the first diagnosis of hyperthyroidism, before any ophthalmopathy symptoms had appeared. PBMCs were isolated from roughly 10 ml of fresh peripheral blood by Ficoll-Paque density gradient centrifugation. Progressor patients were defined as those initially diagnosed with Graves' hyperthyroidism in whom ophthalmopathy developed during follow-up. Total RNA was extracted with Trizol reagent, and quality was checked on an Agilent 2100 Bioanalyzer. With regard to this clonotype: Its antigen is unknown. Qualities for individual bases were not recorded, and no much larger clone is one base off.

V was cut back by 5 bases and J by 9 bases, leaving a gap of 12 bases between them. CDR3 length: 12 amino acids, cysteine to phenylalanine. Here the CDR3 DNA is all that survives: 36 bases in frame from base 1. Sequences SGDLS (CDR1) and YYNGEE (CDR2) are obtained from the germline V gene. The TCR was taken from a young man with Graves' hyperthyroidism that later progressed to Graves' ophthalmopathy. Sequencing was carried out using blood. The rearrangement combines TRBV9 with TRBJ2-1; the D gene is perhaps TRBD1, on 6 matching bases. The encoded CDR3 is CASSQTGSEQFF. The DNA sequence reads TGTGCCAGCAGTCAAACAGGGAGTGAGCAGTTCTTC.